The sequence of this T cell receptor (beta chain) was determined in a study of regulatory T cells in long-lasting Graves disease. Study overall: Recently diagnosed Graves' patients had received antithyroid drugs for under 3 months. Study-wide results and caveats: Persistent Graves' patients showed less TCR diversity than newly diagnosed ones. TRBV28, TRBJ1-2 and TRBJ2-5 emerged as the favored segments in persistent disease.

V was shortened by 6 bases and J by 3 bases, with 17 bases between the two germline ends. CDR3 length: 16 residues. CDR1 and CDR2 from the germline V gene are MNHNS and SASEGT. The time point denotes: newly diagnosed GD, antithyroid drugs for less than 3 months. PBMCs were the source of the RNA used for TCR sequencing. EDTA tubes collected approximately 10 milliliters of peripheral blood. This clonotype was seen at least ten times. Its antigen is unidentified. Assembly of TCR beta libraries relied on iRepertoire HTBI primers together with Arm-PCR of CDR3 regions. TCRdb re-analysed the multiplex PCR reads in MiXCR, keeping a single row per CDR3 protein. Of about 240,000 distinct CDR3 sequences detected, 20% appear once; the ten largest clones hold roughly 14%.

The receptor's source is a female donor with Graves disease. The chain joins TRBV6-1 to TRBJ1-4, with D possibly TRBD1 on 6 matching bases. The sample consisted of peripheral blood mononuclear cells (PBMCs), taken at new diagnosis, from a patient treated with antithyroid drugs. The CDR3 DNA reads TGTGCCAGCAGCGCGCAGCCAGGGGCAGCTAATGAAAAACTGTTTTTT. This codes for CASSAQPGAANEKLFF.